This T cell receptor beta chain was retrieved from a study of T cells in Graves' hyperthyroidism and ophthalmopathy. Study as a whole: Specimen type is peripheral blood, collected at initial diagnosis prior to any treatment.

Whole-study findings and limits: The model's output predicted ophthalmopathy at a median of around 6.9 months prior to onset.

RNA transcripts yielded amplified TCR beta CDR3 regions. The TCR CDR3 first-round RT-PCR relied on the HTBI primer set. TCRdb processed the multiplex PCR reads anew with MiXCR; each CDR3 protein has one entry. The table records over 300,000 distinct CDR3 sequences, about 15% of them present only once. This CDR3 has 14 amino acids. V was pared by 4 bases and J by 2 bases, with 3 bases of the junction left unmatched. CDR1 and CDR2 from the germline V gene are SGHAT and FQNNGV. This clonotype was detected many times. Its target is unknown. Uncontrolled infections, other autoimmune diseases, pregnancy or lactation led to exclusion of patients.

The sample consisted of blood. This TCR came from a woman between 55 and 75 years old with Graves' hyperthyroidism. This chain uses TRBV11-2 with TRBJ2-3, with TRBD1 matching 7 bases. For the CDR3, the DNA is TGTGCCAGCAGCTCGGGACAGAACACAGATACGCAGTATTTT. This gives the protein CASSSGQNTDTQYF.